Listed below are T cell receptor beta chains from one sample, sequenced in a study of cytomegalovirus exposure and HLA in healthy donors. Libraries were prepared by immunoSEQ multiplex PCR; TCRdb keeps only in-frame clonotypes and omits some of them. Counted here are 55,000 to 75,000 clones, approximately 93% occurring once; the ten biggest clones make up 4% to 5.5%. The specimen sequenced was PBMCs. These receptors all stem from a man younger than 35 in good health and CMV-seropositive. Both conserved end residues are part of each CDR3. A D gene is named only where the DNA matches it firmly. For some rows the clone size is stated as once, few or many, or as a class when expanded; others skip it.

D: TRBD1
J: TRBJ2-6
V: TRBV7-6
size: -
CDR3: CASSSRGPGANVLTF
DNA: TGTGCCAGCAGCTCCAGGGGGCCTGGGGCCAACGTCCTGACTTTC

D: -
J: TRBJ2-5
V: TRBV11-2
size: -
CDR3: CASSLDPSEETQYF
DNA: TGTGCCAGCAGCTTAGATCCTAGCGAAGAGACCCAGTACTTC

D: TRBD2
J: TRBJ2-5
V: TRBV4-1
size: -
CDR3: CASSTSGAKETQYF
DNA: TGCGCCAGCAGCACAAGCGGGGCCAAAGAGACCCAGTACTTC

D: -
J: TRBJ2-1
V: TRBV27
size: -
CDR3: CASSLSRDLTRGNNEQFF
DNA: TGTGCCAGCAGTTTATCCCGAGACTTGACCCGAGGTAACAATGAGCAGTTCTTC

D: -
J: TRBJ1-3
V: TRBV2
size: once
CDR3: CASSEGGGAFSGNTIYF
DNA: TGTGCCAGCAGTGAAGGGGGGGGTGCCTTCTCTGGAAACACCATATATTTT

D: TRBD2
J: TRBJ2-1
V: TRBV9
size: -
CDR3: CASSDIPTSGRPEQFF
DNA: TGTGCCAGCAGTGACATACCGACTAGCGGGAGGCCTGAGCAGTTCTTC

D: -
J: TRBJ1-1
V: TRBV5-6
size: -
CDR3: CASSLTGGGTEAFF
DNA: TGTGCCAGCAGCTTAACAGGCGGCGGTACTGAAGCTTTCTTT

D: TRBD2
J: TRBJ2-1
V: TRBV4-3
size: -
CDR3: CASSQGLAGVWNEQFF
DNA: TGCGCCAGCAGCCAAGGACTGGCGGGAGTCTGGAATGAGCAGTTCTTC

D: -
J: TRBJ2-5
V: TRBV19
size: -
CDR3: CASSVTGPAETQYF
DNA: TGTGCCAGTAGTGTAACAGGGCCGGCCGAGACCCAGTACTTC

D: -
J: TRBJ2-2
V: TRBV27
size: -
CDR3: CASSLLVGNTGELFF
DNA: TGTGCCAGCAGTCTCCTAGTCGGGAACACCGGGGAGCTGTTTTTT